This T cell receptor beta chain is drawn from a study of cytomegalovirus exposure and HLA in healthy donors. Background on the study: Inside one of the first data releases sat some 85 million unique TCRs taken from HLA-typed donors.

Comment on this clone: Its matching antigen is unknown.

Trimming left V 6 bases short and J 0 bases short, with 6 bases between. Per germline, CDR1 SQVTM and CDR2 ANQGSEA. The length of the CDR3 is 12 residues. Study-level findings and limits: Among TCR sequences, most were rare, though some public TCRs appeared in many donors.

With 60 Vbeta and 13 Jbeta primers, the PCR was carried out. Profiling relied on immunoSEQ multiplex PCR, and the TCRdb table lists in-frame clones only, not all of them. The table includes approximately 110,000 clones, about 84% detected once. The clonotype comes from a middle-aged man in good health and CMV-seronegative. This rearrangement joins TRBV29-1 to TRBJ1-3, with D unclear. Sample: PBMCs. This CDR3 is CSVKSSGNTIYF. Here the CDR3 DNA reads TGCAGCGTAAAGAGCTCTGGAAACACCATATATTTT.